This is a list of T cell receptor beta chains from one sample in a study of T cell repertoires in cytomegalovirus infection. TCRdb ran MiXCR on the reads and lists one entry per CDR3 protein. The sample records about 180,000 distinct CDR3 sequences, about 18% being singletons. Sequenced input: CD8+ T cells from PBMCs. The source of these receptors is a human donor in good health (CMV status not recorded). Some clones in this sample may be carry-over from other donors' samples. Both conserved end residues are part of each CDR3. The D gene is left open where the match is weak. The listing skips clone size in some rows; elsewhere it reads once, few, many or a size class.

J: TRBJ1-5; V: TRBV7-2; D: NA; size: many; DNA: TGTGCCAGCAGCCTAGGACAGCACAATCAGCCCCAGCATTTT; CDR3: CASSLGQHNQPQHF
J: TRBJ2-5; V: TRBV28; D: NA; size: many; DNA: TGTGCCAGCAGTTTGGGGACGGTTCAAGAGACCCAGTACTTC; CDR3: CASSLGTVQETQYF
J: TRBJ1-1; V: TRBV30; D: NA; size: NA; DNA: TGTGCCTGGAGTGCCGGACAAGCCATGAACACTGAAGCTTTCTTT; CDR3: CAWSAGQAMNTEAFF
J: TRBJ2-7; V: TRBV14; D: TRBD2; size: few; DNA: TGTGCCAGCAGCCAAGGTCGGGGGGTCTACGAGCAGTACTTC; CDR3: CASSQGRGVYEQYF
J: TRBJ2-1; V: TRBV28; D: TRBD1; size: few; DNA: TGTGCCAGCAGTCCCCTGACAGGGGGCGTCTACAATGAGCAGTTCTTC; CDR3: CASSPLTGGVYNEQFF
J: TRBJ1-4; V: TRBV7-9; D: NA; size: NA; DNA: TGTGCCAGCAGCGCCCCCGAGTCTCACCTCTCCCCAAATGAAAAACTGTTTTTT; CDR3: CASSAPESHLSPNEKLFF
J: TRBJ2-3; V: TRBV9; D: NA; size: NA; DNA: TGTGCCAGCAGCGTAGTGAGGACAGATACGCAGTATTTT; CDR3: CASSVVRTDTQYF
J: TRBJ1-2; V: TRBV6-5; D: TRBD1; size: few; DNA: TGTGCCAGCAGTCCTTTGGGACAGGGCGGCGGCTACACCTTC; CDR3: CASSPLGQGGGYTF
J: TRBJ2-2; V: TRBV7-2; D: NA; size: many; DNA: TGTGCCAGCAGCAAAATACCTAACTACATGAACACCGGGGAGCTGTTTTTT; CDR3: CASSKIPNYMNTGELFF
J: TRBJ1-1; V: TRBV11-2; D: TRBD1; size: NA; DNA: TGTGCCAGCAGCTTCGGACAGGGAGGAAACACTGAAGCTTTCTTT; CDR3: CASSFGQGGNTEAFF
J: TRBJ2-5; V: TRBV20-1; D: NA; size: NA; DNA: TGCAGTGCCCTCGGACAGCAAGAGACCCAGTACTTC; CDR3: CSALGQQETQYF
J: TRBJ2-7; V: TRBV6-2/TRBV6-3; D: NA; size: few; DNA: TGTGCCAGCAGTTATGTACAGGCGAGCTCCTACGAGCAGTACTTC; CDR3: CASSYVQASSYEQYF
J: TRBJ2-1; V: TRBV6-4; D: TRBD2; size: many; DNA: TGTGCCAGCAGTGACTCTAGCGGGGGGGCCAATGAGCAGTTCTTC; CDR3: CASSDSSGGANEQFF
J: TRBJ2-7; V: TRBV12-3/TRBV12-4; D: NA; size: NA; DNA: TGTGCCAGCAGTTTAGGAGACATCCGCTCCTACGAGCAGTACTTC; CDR3: CASSLGDIRSYEQYF
J: TRBJ1-5; V: TRBV12-3/TRBV12-4; D: NA; size: few; DNA: TGTGCCAGCAGTTTGAATCCCCATAGCAATCAGCCCCAGCATTTT; CDR3: CASSLNPHSNQPQHF
J: TRBJ2-2; V: TRBV7-9; D: NA; size: few; DNA: TGTGCCAGCAGCTTTCCCGGAGGGAATCCCGGGGAGCTGTTTTTT; CDR3: CASSFPGGNPGELFF
J: TRBJ2-7; V: TRBV2; D: NA; size: NA; DNA: TGTGCCAGCAGTGTCTCCAGGGGTAACTACGAGCAGTACTTC; CDR3: CASSVSRGNYEQYF
J: TRBJ2-7; V: TRBV7-9; D: NA; size: NA; DNA: TGTGCCAGCAGCTTAGAAACGGTACCGATCAACGAGCAGTACTTC; CDR3: CASSLETVPINEQYF
J: TRBJ1-1; V: TRBV6-2/TRBV6-3; D: NA; size: NA; DNA: TGTGCCAGCACCGACACGATTGAAGCTTTCTTT; CDR3: CASTDTIEAFF
J: TRBJ2-4; V: TRBV6-6; D: TRBD1; size: few; DNA: TGTGCCAGCAGTGACGACAGGGGGTACATTCAGTACTTC; CDR3: CASSDDRGYIQYF
J: TRBJ1-4; V: TRBV28; D: NA; size: NA; DNA: TGTGCCAGCAGTTTGACACCTAATGAAAAACTGTTTTTT; CDR3: CASSLTPNEKLFF
J: TRBJ2-6; V: TRBV6-4; D: NA; size: many; DNA: TGTGCCAGCGGGGAGGTCGGCTCTGGGGCCAACGTCCTGACTTTC; CDR3: CASGEVGSGANVLTF
J: TRBJ2-7; V: TRBV2; D: NA; size: NA; DNA: TGTGCCAGCAGCCTTACCCCCGGGACCTCATTCGAGCAGTACTTC; CDR3: CASSLTPGTSFEQYF
J: TRBJ2-5; V: TRBV20-1; D: NA; size: few; DNA: TGCAGTGCTAGAAGCGGGCTGGGCGAGGGGCCCCCTGGGACCCAGTACTTC; CDR3: CSARSGLGEGPPGTQYF
J: TRBJ2-2; V: TRBV7-8; D: NA; size: NA; DNA: TGTGCCAGCAGGGACTCAAAGGAGGGAGTTAACACCGGGGAGCTGTTTTTT; CDR3: CASRDSKEGVNTGELFF
J: TRBJ2-7; V: TRBV27; D: TRBD1; size: few; DNA: TGTGCCAGCAGTACTCGGGACAGGGCCTACGAGCAGTACTTC; CDR3: CASSTRDRAYEQYF
J: TRBJ2-7; V: TRBV7-8; D: TRBD2; size: few; DNA: TGTGCCAGCAGCTTCCCCGGCGGGGGGGCCTCCGATAGCTACGAGCAGTACTTC; CDR3: CASSFPGGGASDSYEQYF
J: TRBJ1-1; V: TRBV19; D: NA; size: NA; DNA: TGTGCCAGTACCCCCGGGGACGGCGGGAACACTGAAGCTTTCTTT; CDR3: CASTPGDGGNTEAFF
J: TRBJ2-1; V: TRBV5-6; D: NA; size: few; DNA: TGTGCCAGCAGCCTACGTTGGTTCGGCTACAATGAGCAGTTCTTC; CDR3: CASSLRWFGYNEQFF
J: TRBJ1-5; V: TRBV20-1; D: NA; size: few; DNA: TGCAGTGCTAGAGATCTTGGACAAGATCAGCCCCAGCATTTT; CDR3: CSARDLGQDQPQHF
J: TRBJ2-3; V: TRBV7-2; D: TRBD2; size: NA; DNA: TGTGCCAGCAGCTTAGGCGGGGGGTATGCAGATACGCAGTATTTT; CDR3: CASSLGGGYADTQYF
J: TRBJ2-1; V: TRBV4-3; D: TRBD1; size: NA; DNA: TGCGCCAGCAGCCATGACAGGGCCTACAATGAGCAGTTCTTC; CDR3: CASSHDRAYNEQFF
J: TRBJ2-7; V: TRBV28; D: NA; size: few; DNA: TGTGCCAGCTGCCGACCCTGGGACGAGCAGTACTTC; CDR3: CASCRPWDEQYF
J: TRBJ2-4; V: TRBV7-8; D: TRBD1; size: few; DNA: TGTGCCAGCAACTCCGGGACAGGGGCAAAAAACATTCAGTACTTC; CDR3: CASNSGTGAKNIQYF
J: TRBJ2-3; V: TRBV7-3; D: TRBD2; size: NA; DNA: TGTGCCAGCAGCGGCGGGACTAGCGGGAAGGATACGCAGTATTTT; CDR3: CASSGGTSGKDTQYF
J: TRBJ2-7; V: TRBV4-3; D: NA; size: few; DNA: TGCGCCAGCAGCCAAGGTCCAGCTTCCTACGAGCAGTACTTC; CDR3: CASSQGPASYEQYF
J: TRBJ2-5; V: TRBV6-5; D: NA; size: NA; DNA: TGTGCCAGCAGTTACAGGGATGGGACCCAGTACTTC; CDR3: CASSYRDGTQYF
J: TRBJ2-3; V: TRBV7-9; D: TRBD2; size: NA; DNA: TGTGCCAGCAGCACGACTAGCGGGAGTGGGACGCAGTATTTT; CDR3: CASSTTSGSGTQYF
J: TRBJ2-5; V: TRBV7-2; D: NA; size: NA; DNA: TGTGCCAGCAGCTTAGCGAGGGTCCAAGAGACCCAGTACTTC; CDR3: CASSLARVQETQYF
J: TRBJ2-3; V: TRBV10-3; D: NA; size: few; DNA: TGTGCCATCACCCCAGAGACAACCACAGATACGCAGTATTTT; CDR3: CAITPETTTDTQYF
J: TRBJ1-2; V: TRBV20-1; D: NA; size: NA; DNA: TGCAGTGCCATCCAGGCAGGATTTACTAACTATGGCTACACCTTC; CDR3: CSAIQAGFTNYGYTF